These T cell receptor beta chains were read from a single sample in a study of response to subunit inactivated influenza vaccine. TCRdb fed the RT-PCR reads into MiXCR, producing one record per CDR3 protein. The sample lists about 780,000 distinct CDR3 sequences, approximately 18% occurring once. Material: PBMCs from blood, obtained roughly 5 days after vaccination. All receptors come from a man aged 50 to 60 who received an inactivated influenza vaccine. Each CDR3 is given with its conserved first and last residue. D genes are given only for firm matches. For some rows the clone size is stated as once, few or many, or as a class when expanded; others skip it.

cdr3_nt,cdr3_aa,clone_size,d_call,v_call,j_call,cdr3_length
TGTGCCAGCAGTTTTAGAGGTTCCACTGAAGCTTTCTTT,CASSFRGSTEAFF,NA,NA,TRBV27,TRBJ1-1,13
TGTGCCATCAGAAACCGGACTAGCGGTAAATACGAGCAGTACTTC,CAIRNRTSGKYEQYF,many,TRBD2,TRBV10-3,TRBJ2-7,15
TGTGCCATCAGGGTGGATATTTCGAACACTGAAGCTTTCTTT,CAIRVDISNTEAFF,many,NA,TRBV10-3,TRBJ1-1,14
TGCAGTGCTGGAAGGACAGCGCCCTACGAGCAGTACTTC,CSAGRTAPYEQYF,NA,NA,TRBV20-1,TRBJ2-7,13
TGTGCCAGCAGCTCTTACAGGGGAGGGTATAATTCACCCCTCCACTTT,CASSSYRGGYNSPLHF,NA,TRBD1,TRBV11-2,TRBJ1-6,16
TGTGCCAGCAGCTTAGCGCTAGCGGGGACCACAGATACGCAGTATTTT,CASSLALAGTTDTQYF,many,TRBD2,TRBV7-9,TRBJ2-3,16
TGTGCCATCAGTGCGAGGCCCACAGATACGCAGTATTTT,CAISARPTDTQYF,NA,NA,TRBV10-3,TRBJ2-3,13
TGTGCCAGCAGTTTATCCGGGGCGCTAGCGGGAGAGTCCGGGGAGCTGTTTTTT,CASSLSGALAGESGELFF,NA,TRBD2,TRBV28,TRBJ2-2,18
TGTGCCAGCAGTTTAAGGCGGATTAGCGGGAGTGGGGAGCAGTTCTTC,CASSLRRISGSGEQFF,few,TRBD2,TRBV27,TRBJ2-1,16
TGCGCCAGCAGCACCGGGACAGGGATCAATGAGCAGTTCTTC,CASSTGTGINEQFF,many,TRBD1,TRBV5-1,TRBJ2-1,14
TGCAGTGCTAGAGATCGGTTAAGGGGGATCGCTGAAGCTTTCTTT,CSARDRLRGIAEAFF,NA,NA,TRBV20-1,TRBJ1-1,15
TGCGCCAGCAGCTTTCAGGGATTCACGAACACCGGGGAGCTGTTTTTT,CASSFQGFTNTGELFF,many,NA,TRBV5-1,TRBJ2-2,16
TGCAGCGTTGCGTCATACTTTCCCTACGAGCAGTACTTC,CSVASYFPYEQYF,many,NA,TRBV29-1,TRBJ2-7,13
TGTGCCAGCAGTCCACAGACAGGGCCTCAGCCCCAGCATTTT,CASSPQTGPQPQHF,NA,TRBD1,TRBV28,TRBJ1-5,14
TGTGCCAGCAGTTACGGCCCAGGCACCGGGGAGCTGTTTTTT,CASSYGPGTGELFF,few,NA,TRBV6-5,TRBJ2-2,14
TGCAGTGCCACCCGCCGGGCAGTCGATAGCAATCAGCCCCAGCATTTT,CSATRRAVDSNQPQHF,NA,NA,TRBV20-1,TRBJ1-5,16
TGCAGCGTTAGGGATACGGGGGGAGAGGAGACCCAGTACTTC,CSVRDTGGEETQYF,NA,TRBD2,TRBV29-1,TRBJ2-5,14
TGTGCCAGCAGTACCCGACAGTACTCTGAAGCTTTCTTT,CASSTRQYSEAFF,few,NA,TRBV6-5,TRBJ1-1,13
TGTGCCAGCACCAGATTCAGGGGAATACGAAACACTGAAGCTTTCTTT,CASTRFRGIRNTEAFF,NA,NA,TRBV12-3/TRBV12-4,TRBJ1-1,16
TGTGCCAGCAGTGAAGTGGCAGGGGGGAATCAGCCCCAGCATTTT,CASSEVAGGNQPQHF,NA,TRBD1,TRBV6-4,TRBJ1-5,15
TGTGCCAGCAGCCTCCTAGCGGGAGGAATCACAGATACGCAGTATTTT,CASSLLAGGITDTQYF,many,TRBD2,TRBV7-2,TRBJ2-3,16
TGTGCCATCAGTGACAGCCACCAAGAGACCCAGTACTTC,CAISDSHQETQYF,few,NA,TRBV10-3,TRBJ2-5,13
TGTGCCAGCAGCTTGGCACAGCACTTCCAAGAGACCCAGTACTTC,CASSLAQHFQETQYF,few,NA,TRBV5-5,TRBJ2-5,15
TGTGCCAGTAGTAAACTAGCGGAGAGCTACAATGAGCAGTTCTTC,CASSKLAESYNEQFF,NA,TRBD2,TRBV19,TRBJ2-1,15
TGCAGTGCTACTGGCGGGGAGTCCTACGAGCAGTACTTC,CSATGGESYEQYF,NA,NA,TRBV20-1,TRBJ2-7,13
TGCAGTGCTAGTACCAGGGGAGGAACCGGGGAGCTGTTTTTT,CSASTRGGTGELFF,once,NA,TRBV20-1,TRBJ2-2,14
TGTGCCAGCAGCTTAGGGGGGGACAGTACCTTC,CASSLGGDSTF,NA,TRBD1,TRBV7-9,TRBJ1-2,11
TGCAGTGCCCCGGACAGGGGGCTTGTCACAGATACGCAGTATTTT,CSAPDRGLVTDTQYF,NA,TRBD1,TRBV20-1,TRBJ2-3,15
TGCGCCAGCAGCCCCCCTACAGGGGGCGGCTACGAGCAGTACTTC,CASSPPTGGGYEQYF,NA,TRBD1,TRBV5-1,TRBJ2-7,15
TGCAGTGCTAGAGTCAGGGTCACCTACGAGCAGTACTTC,CSARVRVTYEQYF,many,NA,TRBV20-1,TRBJ2-7,13
TGCAGTGTTAAGAGCGAAGGGAGGTCTTGGAATGAGCAGTTCTTC,CSVKSEGRSWNEQFF,few,NA,TRBV20-1,TRBJ2-1,15
TGCAGTGCTAGATCAGAGGCAGGCACTGAAGCTTTCTTT,CSARSEAGTEAFF,once,NA,TRBV20-1,TRBJ1-1,13
TGTGCCAGCAGTGACAGTGCCCCGGGACTAGCGGGAGATGCGCAGTATTTT,CASSDSAPGLAGDAQYF,few,TRBD2,TRBV6-1,TRBJ2-3,17
TGTGCCAGCAGCACGACTAGCGGGAAAGGTACGCAGTATTTT,CASSTTSGKGTQYF,NA,TRBD2,TRBV7-9,TRBJ2-3,14
TGTGCCATCGCCGCGGATCCTAGCACAGATACGCAGTATTTT,CAIAADPSTDTQYF,few,NA,TRBV7-2,TRBJ2-3,14
TGTGCCAGCAGTTACGGGCAGGGGAACACTGAAGCTTTCTTT,CASSYGQGNTEAFF,many,NA,TRBV6-5,TRBJ1-1,14
TGTGCCAGCAGACTCGCGGGGGCTCAACAAGAGACCCAGTACTTC,CASRLAGAQQETQYF,few,NA,TRBV28,TRBJ2-5,15
TGCGCCAGCAGCTTGGGGGAGTTCCTGACCTACAATGAGCAGTTCTTC,CASSLGEFLTYNEQFF,few,NA,TRBV5-1,TRBJ2-1,16
TGCAGTGCTCTTGTTACGGGCTCCTACGAGCAGTACTTC,CSALVTGSYEQYF,few,NA,TRBV20-1,TRBJ2-7,13
TGTGCCAGCAGCGTAGTAAGCGGGAGCCCCCAAGAGACCCAGTACTTC,CASSVVSGSPQETQYF,few,TRBD2,TRBV9,TRBJ2-5,16
TGTGCCAGCATAGGATCTACGGGAGAGAGTGAGCAGTTCTTC,CASIGSTGESEQFF,few,NA,TRBV2,TRBJ2-1,14
TGTGCCAGCAGGGCAATGGGATCCGGGGAGCTGTTTTTT,CASRAMGSGELFF,few,NA,TRBV28,TRBJ2-2,13
TGTGCCAGCAGTCCGCTGGGATTCTCCTACGAGCAGTACTTC,CASSPLGFSYEQYF,many,NA,TRBV12-3/TRBV12-4,TRBJ2-7,14
TGTGCCAGCAGCCCCGGGGTGGAGAGGGGGAATACGCAGTATTTT,CASSPGVERGNTQYF,few,NA,TRBV7-2,TRBJ2-3,15
TGTGCCAGCAGCTTAGAGGGGCGAGGAGGCGACGAGCAGTACTTC,CASSLEGRGGDEQYF,NA,NA,TRBV7-9,TRBJ2-7,15
TGTGCCAGCAGTTCAAGAATCCCGACGGAACGTACCTTC,CASSSRIPTERTF,NA,NA,TRBV12-3/TRBV12-4,TRBJ1-2,13
TGCGCCAGCAGCCAAGTAGGGCTCACAGATACGCAGTATTTT,CASSQVGLTDTQYF,NA,NA,TRBV4-1,TRBJ2-3,14
TGCAGTGCTTCCGGGACAGGGGACTACGAGCAGTACTTC,CSASGTGDYEQYF,few,TRBD1,TRBV20-1,TRBJ2-7,13
TGTGCCAGCAAACTACTAGCGGGAGGGGGCACCGGGGAGCTGTTTTTT,CASKLLAGGGTGELFF,NA,TRBD2,TRBV7-2,TRBJ2-2,16
TGTGCCAGCAGTCCCCGGGACAGGTTAAACACCGGGGAGCTGTTTTTT,CASSPRDRLNTGELFF,few,TRBD1,TRBV12-3/TRBV12-4,TRBJ2-2,16
TGTGCCAGCAGCCGCATAAACCAAAATAATGAAAAACTGTTTTTT,CASSRINQNNEKLFF,few,NA,TRBV4-2,TRBJ1-4,15
TGTGCCAGCAGCCCCCAGGATATGCTAGCCAAAAACATTCAGTACTTC,CASSPQDMLAKNIQYF,once,NA,TRBV5-4,TRBJ2-4,16
TGCGCCAGCAGCTTTTCAGTGTCAGATACGCAGTATTTT,CASSFSVSDTQYF,NA,NA,TRBV5-1,TRBJ2-3,13
TGTGCCAGCAGCTCGTCCGGGGAAGGGAGTTACGAGCAGTACTTC,CASSSSGEGSYEQYF,NA,NA,TRBV7-9,TRBJ2-7,15
TGTGCCAGCAGCTTACGGGGGGGCTCGAACACCGGGGAGCTGTTTTTT,CASSLRGGSNTGELFF,NA,TRBD2,TRBV7-8,TRBJ2-2,16